A selection of T cell receptor beta chains follows, all from one sample in a study of blood T cell repertoires in COVID-19. This table comes from immunoSEQ multiplex PCR, and its TCRdb copy is limited to in-frame clones, with some not included. The sample records 130,000 to 150,000 clones, 80% to 85% being singletons. The sample was peripheral blood. These receptor sequences come from a human donor in a cohort sampled during active COVID-19. The CDR3 runs from the conserved cysteine through the conserved F or W. A D gene is named only where the DNA matches it firmly. Only part of the rows carry a size: once, few, many, or a class if the clone is expanded.

D	V	size	J	DNA	CDR3
.	TRBV6-2/TRBV6-3	.	TRBJ1-4	TGTGCCAGCAGTTACCGGCAGGGAAGCGAAAAACTGTTTTTT	CASSYRQGSEKLFF
TRBD1	TRBV5-1	.	TRBJ1-2	TGCGCCAGCAGTCCACAGGGGGCGCAGGGCTACACCTTC	CASSPQGAQGYTF
.	TRBV2	.	TRBJ2-3	TGTGCCAGCACCTTACCACTCACAGATACGCAGTATTTT	CASTLPLTDTQYF
.	TRBV19	.	TRBJ1-1	TGTGCCAGTAGTATTGGAGGAGTGAACACTGAAGCTTTCTTT	CASSIGGVNTEAFF
.	TRBV18	.	TRBJ2-7	TGTGCCAGCTCACCAGGACGGGACTACGAGCAGTACTTC	CASSPGRDYEQYF
TRBD1	TRBV7-3	once	TRBJ1-5	TGTGCCAGCAGCTTAAGAGACAGGGGGAATCAGCCCCAGCATTTT	CASSLRDRGNQPQHF
.	TRBV28	.	TRBJ1-1	TGTGCCAGCAGTAACACAGGGCAACCTGAAGCTTTCTTT	CASSNTGQPEAFF
TRBD1	TRBV4-1	.	TRBJ1-2	TGCGCCAGCAGCCAAGCAGGCCCCAGGGGGAAGAGCTATGGCTACACCTTC	CASSQAGPRGKSYGYTF
.	TRBV18	.	TRBJ2-1	TGTGCCAGCTCACCGGAGGTGAGGCAAGGGCAGTTCTTC	CASSPEVRQGQFF
TRBD2	TRBV10-3	.	TRBJ2-4	TGTGCCATCAGTGAGTCAGGCGGGGGGGCCGTAAACATTCAGTACTTC	CAISESGGGAVNIQYF